This T cell receptor (beta chain) was recorded in a study of blood T cell repertoires in COVID-19. Overall study context: The study drew acute and convalescent COVID-19 samples from the United States, Italy and Spain. The cDNA or gDNA used as material had been derived from T cells, B-cell-depleted T cells, or PBMCs.

One Seattle source followed patients from active infection through their disease course. Authors' analysis steps: Scientists estimated how many nucleated cells there were by amplifying reference gene primers. Data came from immunoSEQ multiplex PCR; TCRdb stores just in-frame clones and leaves some out. V and J calls and clone size come straight from that table; D and trimming were deduced from the DNA. This sample yields roughly 200,000 clones, of which approximately 91% are seen a single time; 18% belongs to the top ten. CDR1 is MDHEN, CDR2 SYDVKM, per germline. V dropped 3 bases and J dropped 0; count of bases not matched to a gene: 7. This CDR3 is 17 amino acids long.

This TCR was sampled from a man aged 45-60 years with COVID-19, enrolled during active disease. V usage is TRBV28 and J usage is TRBJ2-3; 9 nucleotides match TRBD2. Sample: peripheral blood. DNA for the CDR3: TGTGCCAGCAGTTTTTTGGCTAGCGGGGCTAGCACAGATACGCAGTATTTT. Protein sequence: CASSFLASGASTDTQYF.